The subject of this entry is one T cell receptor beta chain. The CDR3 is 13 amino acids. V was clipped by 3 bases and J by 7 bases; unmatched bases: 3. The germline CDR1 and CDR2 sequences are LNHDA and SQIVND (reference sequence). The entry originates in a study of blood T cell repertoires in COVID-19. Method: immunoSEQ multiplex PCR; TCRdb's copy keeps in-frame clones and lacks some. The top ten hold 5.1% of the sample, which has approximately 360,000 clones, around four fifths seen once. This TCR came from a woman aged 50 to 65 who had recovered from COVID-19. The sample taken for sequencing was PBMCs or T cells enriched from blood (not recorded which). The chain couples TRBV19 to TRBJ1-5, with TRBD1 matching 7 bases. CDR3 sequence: CASSMAGGQPQHF. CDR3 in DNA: TGTGCCAGTAGTATGGCAGGGGGGCAGCCCCAGCATTTT.